Each of the 30 T cell receptor beta chains below was sequenced from the same sample in a study of T cells in Graves' hyperthyroidism and ophthalmopathy. Template material for amplifying TCR beta CDR3 regions consisted of RNA transcripts. The HTBI primer set drove a first-round RT-PCR of the TCR CDR3. TCRdb passed the multiplex PCR reads through MiXCR, listing each CDR3 protein once. This sample has around 340,000 distinct CDR3 sequences, with roughly 18% found just once. The sample was blood. The receptors shown here come from a woman in her thirties or forties with Graves' ophthalmopathy.

This clonotype was picked up a small number of times. A much larger clonotype is one base distant, so this may be a read error. The rearrangement uses TRBV5-1 and TRBJ2-7; D assignment may be TRBD1 or TRBD2 (6 bases each). CDR1 and CDR2 from the germline V gene are SGHRS and YFSETQ. Trimming shortened V by 3 bases and J by 0 bases, and 10 bases separated the two germline ends. The CDR3 spans 14 residues. CDR3 DNA: TGCGCCAGCAGCTCGGGGGACAACTCCTACGAGCAGTACTTC. It codes for CASSSGDNSYEQYF.

The CDR3 here is CASSLEAGRKQETQYF. The CDR3 DNA reads TGTGCCAGCAGCTTAGAGGCAGGCAGAAAACAAGAGACCCAGTACTTC. V usage is TRBV7-2 and J usage is TRBJ2-5; no clear D. V was pared by 1 base and J by 2 bases, with 14 bases between. Per the germline V gene, CDR1 is SGHTA and CDR2 is FQGNSA. The CDR3 runs to 16 residues.

This clonotype was seen many times. This rearrangement joins TRBV6-5 to TRBJ1-6; D is ambiguous. Germline lookup yields CDR1 MNHEY and CDR2 SVGAGI. The V end was cut by 7 bases, the J end by 6 bases, with 16 bases between. The CDR3 is 15 residues long. The CDR3 DNA follows: TGTGCCAGCATCTCCCTGCGGAGGCCTAATTCACCCCTCCACTTT. It is translated as CASISLRRPNSPLHF.

The chain carries TRBV6-5 and TRBJ2-7, with D possibly TRBD2 on 5 matching bases. Germline assignment: CDR1 MNHEY and CDR2 SVGAGI. The V gene lost 2 bases and the J gene lost 0 bases, with 11 bases spanning the gap. This CDR3 has 15 amino acids. The CDR3 loop is CASSYASRSSYEQYF. The CDR3 DNA reads TGTGCCAGCAGTTACGCTAGCCGTAGCTCCTACGAGCAGTACTTC.

This chain uses TRBV7-9 with TRBJ2-7; D uncertain. The V end was cut by 2 bases, the J end by 4 bases, with 6 bases between. The CDR3 runs 12 residues. Germline values: CDR1 SEHNR, CDR2 FQNEAQ (reference sequence). This CDR3 is CASSLHSYEQYF. The CDR3 region has the DNA TGTGCCAGCAGCTTACACTCGTACGAGCAGTACTTC. Full variable domain (remainder filled in from reference TRBV7-9 and TRBJ2-7): DTGVSQNPRHKITKRGQNVTFRCDPISEHNRLYWYRQTLGQGPEFLTYFQNEAQLEKSRLLSDRFSAERPKGSFSTLEIQRTEQGDSAMYLCASSLHSYEQYFGPGTRLTVT.

This clonotype came up many times. This clone may be a read error of a much larger clone one base away. The chain is built from TRBV6-1 and TRBJ1-5; the D is unclear. V lost 4 bases and J 6 bases, leaving 4 bases between the germline ends. The length of the CDR3 is 11 residues. From germline, CDR1 is MNHNS and CDR2 SASEGT. Here the CDR3 DNA reads TGTGCCAGCAGTGCGGGTCAGCCCCAGCATTTT. Its translation is CASSAGQPQHF.

This clonotype showed up many times. The J gene is TRBJ2-7, the V gene TRBV28, with 9 nucleotides matching TRBD1. There are 14 residues in the CDR3. With 8 bases clipped from V and 6 bases from J, the junction kept 11 bases outside the gene matches. The germline gives CDR1 MDHEN, CDR2 SYDVKM. The CDR3 spells CASRAGGTGREQYF. CDR3 DNA sequence: TGTGCCAGCCGGGCGGGCGGGACAGGGCGCGAGCAGTACTTC.

This clonotype was observed many times. The chain links TRBV11-2 to TRBJ1-5, with D maybe TRBD1 (5 bases). V lost 5 bases and J lost 7, with 12 bases in between. This CDR3 spans 13 amino acids. Per the germline V gene, CDR1 is SGHAT and CDR2 is FQNNGV. CDR3 nucleotides: TGTGCCAGCAGCCTCAGGGTATTCCAGCCCCAGCATTTT. Residues: CASSLRVFQPQHF.

This clonotype has ten or more counts. The chain links TRBV7-9 to TRBJ2-5; 7 bases line up with TRBD2. The CDR3 spans 15 residues. V dropped 3 bases and J dropped 0; count of bases not matched to a gene: 4. From germline, CDR1 is SEHNR and CDR2 FQNEAQ (reference sequence). CDR3 loop: CASSFTRGDQETQYF. The CDR3 nucleotides read TGTGCCAGCAGCTTTACCCGGGGGGACCAAGAGACCCAGTACTTC.

The sample holds many counts of this clonotype. V gene TRBV7-8 combines with J gene TRBJ1-5; the D is unclear. The CDR3 has 15 amino acids. V lost 4 bases and J lost 3, with 13 bases in between. Germline assignment: CDR1 SGHVS and CDR2 FQNEAQ. CDR3 sequence reads: CASSYTDGNNQPQHF. The CDR3, as DNA: TGTGCCAGCAGCTATACGGACGGGAACAATCAGCCCCAGCATTTT.

Of note for this clonotype: This could be a read error, since a much larger clone is one nucleotide away. This CDR3 is missing its conserved last phenylalanine or tryptophan, likely due to a read error. The rearrangement joins TRBV5-4 to TRBJ1-1; D remains ambiguous. The CDR3 length is 15 residues. Germline CDR1 SGHNT, CDR2 YYREEE (reference sequence). Trimming took off 4 bases at V and 1 base at J, with 14 bases between the two ends. CDR3 bases: TGTGCCAGCAGCAACGAGGTGAGAGAGAACACTGAAGCTTTCATT. This codes for CASSNEVRENTEAFI.

The chain combines TRBV3-1 with TRBJ1-2, with D perhaps TRBD1 (5 bases). V was cut by 8 bases and J by 7 bases, with 11 bases left in between. The CDR3 extends over 11 amino acids. The germline V gene has CDR1 LGHDT and CDR2 YNNKEL (reference sequence). The CDR3 protein is CASGLGAGYTF. CDR3 bases: TGTGCCAGCGGTTTAGGGGCTGGCTACACCTTC.

This clonotype was picked up many times. The chain has TRBV30 and TRBJ1-2; the D is unclear. Germline CDR1 is GTSNPN and CDR2 is SVGIG (reference sequence). The V gene lost 5 bases and the J gene lost 4 bases, with 8 bases spanning the gap. CDR3 size: 11 residues. This CDR3 reads CAWETAYGYTF. The CDR3 DNA is TGTGCCTGGGAAACAGCCTATGGCTACACCTTC.

Remarks on this clonotype: This sequence may be a read error, since a much larger clone differs from it by one base. V and J are TRBV18 and TRBJ1-2, with D unresolved. There are 17 residues in the CDR3. The V end was cut by 3 bases, the J end by 1 base, with 18 bases between. Germline V gene lookup returns CDR1 KGHSH and CDR2 LQKENI. CDR3 in DNA: TGTGCCAGCTCACCTTTCGGGATAGCAGATATTAACTATGGCTACACCTTC. It translates to CASSPFGIADINYGYTF.

This chain joins TRBV7-3 and TRBJ2-3; D is unresolved. This CDR3 is 19 amino acids long. Germline CDR1 reads SGHTA; CDR2 reads FQGTGA. Between the trimmed V and J ends, which lost 1 base and 0 bases, there was a span of 20 bases. The CDR3 bases are TGTGCCAGCAGCTTAAACGCGAGAAGCCTGCCTTACAGCACAGATACGCAGTATTTT. This gives the protein CASSLNARSLPYSTDTQYF. The complete variable domain, with remaining parts taken from reference TRBV7-3 and TRBJ2-3, reads GAGVSQTPSNKVTEKGKYVELRCDPISGHTALYWYRQSLGQGPEFLIYFQGTGAADDSGLPNDRFFAVRPEGSVSTLKIQRTERGDSAVYLCASSLNARSLPYSTDTQYFGPGTRLTVL.

This clonotype appeared many times. The chain couples TRBV7-6 to TRBJ2-5; TRBD1 might be the D (6 bases). The CDR3 runs to 15 residues. In germline, CDR1 is SGHVS, CDR2 FNYEAQ. Trimming removed 5 bases at V and 1 base at J, with 14 bases between. Written as DNA, the CDR3 is TGTGCCAGCAGCAAGGGTCGCAGGGGCCAAGAGACCCAGTACTTC. It is translated as CASSKGRRGQETQYF.

The genes are TRBV11-2 and TRBJ2-5; no reliable D call. This CDR3 has 14 residues. Germline assignment: CDR1 SGHAT and CDR2 FQNNGV. Trimming left V 1 base short and J 4 bases short, with 10 bases between. In DNA form, the CDR3 reads TGTGCCAGCAGCTTAGTTGGCATGGGAGAGACCCAGTACTTC. Its protein product is CASSLVGMGETQYF. The variable domain in full, with the rest retrieved from reference TRBV11-2 and TRBJ2-5, is EAGVAQSPRYKIIEKRQSVAFWCNPISGHATLYWYQQILGQGPKLLIQFQNNGVVDDSQLPKDRFSAERLKGVDSTLKIQPAKLEDSAVYLCASSLVGMGETQYFGPGTRLLVL.

This clonotype was recorded many times. The CDR3 sequence: CAWRSTGTGYGYTF. CDR3 in DNA: TGTGCCTGGAGGAGCACAGGGACGGGATATGGCTACACCTTC. The chain couples TRBV30 to TRBJ1-2, with a possible D match to TRBD1 (6 bases). Germline V gene data show CDR1 as GTSNPN and CDR2 as SVGIG (reference sequence). Trimming stripped 3 bases from V and 5 bases from J, with 16 bases between. This CDR3 has 14 residues.

This clonotype appeared many times. The rearrangement joins TRBV6-2 or TRBV6-3 to TRBJ2-2; possible D gene TRBD2, 6 bases. The germline gives CDR1 MNHEY, CDR2 SVGEGT. Trimming pared 7 bases from V and 2 bases from J, leaving 17 bases between. CDR3 length: 16 amino acids. CDR3 DNA: TGTGCCAGCAATTTGGAGGCGGGAAGAAACACCGGGGAGCTGTTTTTT. Translated, it gives CASNLEAGRNTGELFF.

There are many counts of this clonotype. V gene TRBV6-5 combines with J gene TRBJ2-5, with TRBD2 matching over 8 bases. The V gene's germline CDR1 is MNHEY and CDR2 SVGAGI. V lost 10 bases to trimming and J lost 4 bases; unmatched junction nucleotides: 8. CDR3 size: 13 residues. CDR3 sequence reads: CATREVPVETQYF. The CDR3 nucleotides read TGTGCCACGCGGGAGGTTCCAGTAGAGACCCAGTACTTC.

This clonotype was seen at least ten times. This sequence joins TRBV27 and TRBJ1-5, with D maybe TRBD1 (5 bases). There are 15 residues in the CDR3. Germline assignment: CDR1 MNHEY and CDR2 SMNVEV (reference sequence). Trimming stripped 4 bases from V and 0 bases from J, with 10 bases between. CDR3 in DNA: TGTGCCAGCAGTTCCAGGGTAGGTAGCAATCAGCCCCAGCATTTT. It yields the protein CASSSRVGSNQPQHF.

There are many counts of this clonotype. This sequence joins TRBV7-3 and TRBJ2-5; TRBD1 is a possible D gene (7 bases). The V gene lost 5 bases and the J gene lost 4 bases, with 14 bases spanning the gap. Germline-derived CDR1 and CDR2 are SGHTA and FQGTGA. This CDR3 is built from 14 residues. CDR3 coding DNA: TGTGCCAGCAGCCCCAACAGGGGAGGAGAGACCCAGTACTTC. Translation gives CASSPNRGGETQYF.

This clonotype was seen ten or more times. This chain uses TRBV12-3 or TRBV12-4 with TRBJ2-4, with a weak D call TRBD1 (5 bases). V gave up 3 bases and J gave up 2 bases, with 11 bases separating them. This CDR3 is built from 15 residues. CDR3 protein: CASSFPQGTKNIQYF. For the CDR3, the DNA is TGTGCCAGCAGTTTTCCCCAGGGTACCAAAAACATTCAGTACTTC.

This clonotype was seen many times. The V gene is TRBV20-1, the J gene TRBJ2-4; 11 nucleotides agree with TRBD1. V shed 3 bases, J shed 9 bases, and the junction held 13 bases outside the gene matches. Germline lookup yields CDR1 DFQATT and CDR2 SNEGSKA (reference sequence). CDR3 length equals 16 residues. CDR3 bases: TGCAGTGCTAGTGGGGTTCCGGGACAGGGGGTTGGCATTCAGTACTTC. This encodes CSASGVPGQGVGIQYF.

This clonotype was picked up many times. J is TRBJ1-2 and V is TRBV6-2 or TRBV6-3; D is unclear. Trimming took 0 bases from V and 6 from J, leaving 17 bases between them. CDR3 length: 16 amino acids. The V gene's germline CDR1 is MNHEY and CDR2 SVGEGT. CDR3 protein: CASSYSPGRRLNGYTF. The CDR3 region has the DNA TGTGCCAGCAGTTACTCGCCAGGACGGAGACTCAATGGCTACACCTTC.

The chain carries TRBV12-3 or TRBV12-4 and TRBJ1-3, with D unresolved. The ends were cut back, 7 bases at V and 0 bases at J, with 13 bases in the middle. The CDR3 contains 15 residues. In nucleotides, the CDR3 is TGTGCCAGCACCGCACATGGGATCTCTGGAAACACCATATATTTT. It codes for CASTAHGISGNTIYF.

The rearrangement links TRBV12-3 or TRBV12-4 to TRBJ1-3; a weak D match, TRBD1 (5 bases). The CDR3 loop spans 16 amino acids. The ends were cut back, 6 bases at V and 0 bases at J, with 15 bases in the middle. CDR3 protein: CASSLVGGGSGNTIYF. The CDR3 DNA follows: TGTGCCAGCAGCCTCGTAGGTGGGGGCTCTGGAAACACCATATATTTT.

The rearrangement joins TRBV12-3 or TRBV12-4 to TRBJ2-5; D is unclear. CDR3 size: 13 residues. Between the trimmed V and J ends, which lost 7 bases and 5 bases, there was a span of 14 bases. CDR3 protein: CASTLGWSETQYF. The CDR3, as DNA: TGTGCCAGCACCTTGGGGTGGAGTGAGACCCAGTACTTC.

In its sample, this clonotype was seen many times. The rearrangement links TRBV6-5 to TRBJ2-7; D may be TRBD1 (7 bases). The CDR3 totals 16 residues. CDR1 is MNHEY, CDR2 SVGAGI, per germline. V dropped 5 bases and J dropped 3 bases, with 20 bases sitting between them. This CDR3 is CASSPSNRGGLYEQYF. In nucleotides, the CDR3 is TGTGCCAGCAGTCCCTCGAACAGGGGAGGCCTCTACGAGCAGTACTTC.

This clonotype was seen at least ten times. This chain connects TRBV5-1 to TRBJ2-7; possibly TRBD2 for D (6 bases). This CDR3 has 19 amino acids. Deletions cut 4 bases from V and 2 bases from J, with 28 bases between. Germline V gives CDR1 SGHRS, CDR2 YFSETQ. CDR3 in amino acids: CASSVNFGGRTLSTYEQYF. The CDR3 bases are TGCGCCAGCAGCGTGAATTTTGGGGGGAGGACCTTATCAACCTACGAGCAGTACTTC.